This section outlines one TCR beta chain sequence together with its context. Authors' methods: Quantification of nucleated cells was approximated via reference gene primer amplification. Profiled with immunoSEQ multiplex PCR; TCRdb holds only in-frame clones, not every one. The V and J calls and the clone size are those of that table, but D and trimming were determined from the DNA. The profile covers 150,000 to 170,000 clones, with roughly 85% appearing a single time and roughly 8% taken by the ten largest. This specimen belongs to a study of blood T cell repertoires in COVID-19. Turning to the study itself: COVID-19 samples collected from the United States, Italy and Spain covered acute and convalescent phases.

The CDR3 runs to 12 residues. The ends were cut back, 2 bases at V and 2 bases at J, with 4 bases in the middle. The V gene's germline CDR1 is SGHRS and CDR2 YFSETQ. The sequencing input was peripheral blood. The sequence came from a woman aged 60 to 75 with COVID-19, enrolled during active disease. V is TRBV5-1 and J is TRBJ2-5; unclear D gene. CDR3 bases: TGCGCCAGCAGCTTCCTACAAGAGACCCAGTACTTC. Residues: CASSFLQETQYF.